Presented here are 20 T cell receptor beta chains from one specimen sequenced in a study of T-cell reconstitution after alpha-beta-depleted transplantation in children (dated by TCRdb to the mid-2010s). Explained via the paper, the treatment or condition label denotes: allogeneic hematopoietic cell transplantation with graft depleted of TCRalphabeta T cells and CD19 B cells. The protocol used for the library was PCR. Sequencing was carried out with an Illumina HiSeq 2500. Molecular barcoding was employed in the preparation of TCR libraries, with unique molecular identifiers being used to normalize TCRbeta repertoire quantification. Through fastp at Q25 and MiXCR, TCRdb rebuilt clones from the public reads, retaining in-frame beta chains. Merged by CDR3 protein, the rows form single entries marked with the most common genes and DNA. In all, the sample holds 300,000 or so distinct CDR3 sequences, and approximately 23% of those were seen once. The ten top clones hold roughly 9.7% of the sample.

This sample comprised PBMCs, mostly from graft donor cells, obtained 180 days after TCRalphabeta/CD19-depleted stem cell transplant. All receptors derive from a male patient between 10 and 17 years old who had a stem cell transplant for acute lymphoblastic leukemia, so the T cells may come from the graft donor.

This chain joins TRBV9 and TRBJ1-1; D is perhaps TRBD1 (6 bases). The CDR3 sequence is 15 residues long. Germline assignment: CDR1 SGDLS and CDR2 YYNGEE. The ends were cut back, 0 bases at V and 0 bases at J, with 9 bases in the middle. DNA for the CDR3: TGTGCCAGCAGCGTAGATAGGACAGTGAACACTGAAGCTTTCTTT. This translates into CASSVDRTVNTEAFF.

The CDR3 here is CASSYTRGYEQYF. CDR3 DNA: TGTGCCAGCAGTTACACCCGAGGATACGAGCAGTACTTC. This sequence joins TRBV6-5 and TRBJ2-7, with D unclear. The CDR3 is 13 residues long. Per the germline V gene, CDR1 is MNHEY and CDR2 is SVGAGI. V was clipped by 2 bases and J by 4 bases, with 9 bases between them.

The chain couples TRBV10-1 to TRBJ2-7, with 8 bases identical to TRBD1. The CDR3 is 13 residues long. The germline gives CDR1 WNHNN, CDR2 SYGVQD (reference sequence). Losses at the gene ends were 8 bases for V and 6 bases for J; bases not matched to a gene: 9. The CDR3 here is CASSRTGPGEQYF. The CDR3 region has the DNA TGCGCCAGCTCCCGGACAGGGCCAGGCGAGCAGTACTTC.

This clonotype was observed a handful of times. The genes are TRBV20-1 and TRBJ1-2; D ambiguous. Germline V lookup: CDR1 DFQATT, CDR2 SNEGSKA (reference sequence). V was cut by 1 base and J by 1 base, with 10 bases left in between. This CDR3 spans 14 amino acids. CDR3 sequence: CSARGQLLNYGYTF. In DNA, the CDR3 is TGCAGTGCTAGAGGACAACTTCTTAACTATGGCTACACCTTC.

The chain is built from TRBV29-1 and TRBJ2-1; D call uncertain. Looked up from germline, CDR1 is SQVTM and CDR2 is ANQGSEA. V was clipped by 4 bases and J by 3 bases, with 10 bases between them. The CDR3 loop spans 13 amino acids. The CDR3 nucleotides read TGCAGCGTTGTAAGGCAGAACTACAATGAGCAGTTCTTC. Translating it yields CSVVRQNYNEQFF.

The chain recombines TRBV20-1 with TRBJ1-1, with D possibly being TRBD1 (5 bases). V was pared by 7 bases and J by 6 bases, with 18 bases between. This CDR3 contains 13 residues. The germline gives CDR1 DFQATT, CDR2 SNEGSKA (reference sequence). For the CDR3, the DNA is TGCAGTGAGTCATCAGGGACGAGGTCTGAAGCTTTCTTT. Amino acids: CSESSGTRSEAFF.

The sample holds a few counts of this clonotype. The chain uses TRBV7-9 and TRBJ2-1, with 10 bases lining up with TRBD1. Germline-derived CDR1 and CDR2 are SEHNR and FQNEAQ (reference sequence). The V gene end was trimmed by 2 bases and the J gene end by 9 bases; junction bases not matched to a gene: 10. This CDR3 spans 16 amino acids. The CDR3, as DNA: TGTGCCAGCAGCTTATTTGGGACAGGGGCGAGGAGTGAGCAGTTCTTC. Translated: CASSLFGTGARSEQFF.

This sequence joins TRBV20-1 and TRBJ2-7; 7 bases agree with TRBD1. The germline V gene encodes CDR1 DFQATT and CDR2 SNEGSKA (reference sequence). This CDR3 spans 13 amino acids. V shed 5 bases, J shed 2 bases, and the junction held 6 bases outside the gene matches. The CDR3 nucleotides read TGCAGTGCTTCCGGGACAGCGACCTACGAGCAGTACTTC. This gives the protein CSASGTATYEQYF.

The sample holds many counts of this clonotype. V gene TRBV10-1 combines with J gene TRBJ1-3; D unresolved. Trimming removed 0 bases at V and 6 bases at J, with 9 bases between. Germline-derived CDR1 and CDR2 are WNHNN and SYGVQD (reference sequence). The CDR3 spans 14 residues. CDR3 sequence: CASSESTGENTIYF. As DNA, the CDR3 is TGCGCCAGCAGTGAGTCAACGGGAGAAAACACCATATATTTT.

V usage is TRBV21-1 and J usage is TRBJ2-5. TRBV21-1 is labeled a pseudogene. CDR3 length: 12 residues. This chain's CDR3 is CASTTGRETQYF. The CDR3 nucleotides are TGTGCCAGCACCACAGGAAGAGAGACCCAGTACTTC.

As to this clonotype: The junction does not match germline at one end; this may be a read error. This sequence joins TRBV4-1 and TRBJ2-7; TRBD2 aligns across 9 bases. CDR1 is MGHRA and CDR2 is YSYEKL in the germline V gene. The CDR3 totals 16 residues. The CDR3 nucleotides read TGCGCCAGCAGCCAAGGAAGGGCGGGAGGGACCTACGAGCAGTCCTTC. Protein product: CASSQGRAGGTYEQSF.

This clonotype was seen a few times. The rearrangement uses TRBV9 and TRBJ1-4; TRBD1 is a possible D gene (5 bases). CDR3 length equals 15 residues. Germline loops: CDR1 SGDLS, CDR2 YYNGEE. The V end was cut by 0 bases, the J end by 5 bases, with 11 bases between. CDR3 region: CASSVDGGLNEKLFF. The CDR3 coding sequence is TGTGCCAGCAGCGTAGATGGGGGATTAAATGAAAAACTGTTTTTT.

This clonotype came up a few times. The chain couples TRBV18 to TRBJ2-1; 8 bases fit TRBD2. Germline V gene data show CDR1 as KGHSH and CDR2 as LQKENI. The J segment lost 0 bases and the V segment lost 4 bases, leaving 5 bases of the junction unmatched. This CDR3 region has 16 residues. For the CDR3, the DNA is TGTGCCAGCTCACACAACCGGGGGGGCTCCTACAATGAGCAGTTCTTC. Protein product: CASSHNRGGSYNEQFF.

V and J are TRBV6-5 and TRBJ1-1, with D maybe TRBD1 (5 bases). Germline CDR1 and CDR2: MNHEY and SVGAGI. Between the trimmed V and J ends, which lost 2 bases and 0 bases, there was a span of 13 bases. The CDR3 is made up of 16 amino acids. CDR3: CASSYGRGLMNTEAFF. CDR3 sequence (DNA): TGTGCCAGCAGTTACGGGCGGGGACTGATGAACACTGAAGCTTTCTTT.

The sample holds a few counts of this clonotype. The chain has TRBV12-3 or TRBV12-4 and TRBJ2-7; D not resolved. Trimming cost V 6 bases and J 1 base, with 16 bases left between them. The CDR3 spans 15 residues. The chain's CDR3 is CASSASLAGSYEQYF. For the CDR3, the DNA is TGTGCCAGCAGCGCAAGTCTTGCTGGATCCTACGAGCAGTACTTC.

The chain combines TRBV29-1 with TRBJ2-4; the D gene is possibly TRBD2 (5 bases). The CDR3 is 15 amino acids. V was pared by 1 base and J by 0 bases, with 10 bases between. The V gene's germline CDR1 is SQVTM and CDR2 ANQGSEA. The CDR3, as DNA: TGCAGCGTTGAAGTTCTGCGGGTAGCCAAAAACATTCAGTACTTC. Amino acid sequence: CSVEVLRVAKNIQYF.

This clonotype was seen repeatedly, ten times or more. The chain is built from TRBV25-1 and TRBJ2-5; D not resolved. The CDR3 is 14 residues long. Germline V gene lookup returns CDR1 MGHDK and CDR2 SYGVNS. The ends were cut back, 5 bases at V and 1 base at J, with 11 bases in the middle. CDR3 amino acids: CASSRVDGQETQYF. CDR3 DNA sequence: TGTGCCAGCAGTAGAGTGGACGGCCAAGAGACCCAGTACTTC.

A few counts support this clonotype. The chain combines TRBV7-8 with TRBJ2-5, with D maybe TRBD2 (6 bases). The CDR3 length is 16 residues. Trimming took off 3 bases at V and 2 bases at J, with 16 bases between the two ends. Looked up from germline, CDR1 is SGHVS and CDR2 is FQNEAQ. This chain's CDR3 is CASSFLAWTMQETQYF. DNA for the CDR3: TGTGCCAGCAGCTTCCTCGCATGGACTATGCAAGAGACCCAGTACTTC. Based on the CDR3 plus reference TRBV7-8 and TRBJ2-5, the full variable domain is GAGVSQSPRYKVAKRGQDVALRCDPISGHVSLFWYQQALGQGPEFLTYFQNEAQLDKSGLPSDRFFAERPEGSVSTLKIQRTQQEDSAVYLCASSFLAWTMQETQYFGPGTRLLVL.

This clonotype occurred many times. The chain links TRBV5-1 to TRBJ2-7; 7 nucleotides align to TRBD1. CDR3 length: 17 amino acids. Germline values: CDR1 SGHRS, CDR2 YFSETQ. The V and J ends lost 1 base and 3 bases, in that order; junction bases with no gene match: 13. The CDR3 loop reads CASSLTVDREIGYEQYF. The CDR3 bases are TGCGCCAGCAGCTTGACCGTAGACAGGGAAATAGGCTACGAGCAGTACTTC.

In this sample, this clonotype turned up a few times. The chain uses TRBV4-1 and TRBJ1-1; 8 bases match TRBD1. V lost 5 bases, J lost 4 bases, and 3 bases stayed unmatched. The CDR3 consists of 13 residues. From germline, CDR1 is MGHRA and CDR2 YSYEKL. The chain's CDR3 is CASSITGGTEAFF. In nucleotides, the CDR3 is TGCGCCAGCAGCATTACAGGGGGCACTGAAGCTTTCTTT.